This T cell receptor beta chain was recovered during a study of early T cells in non-severe SARS-CoV-2 infection. Regarding the study as a whole: Private and CD4 specificities were missed by VDJdb matching, skewed to anti-spike CD8.

The table lists this clonotype with a few counts. Its antigen is currently unknown. An end of the junction does not agree with germline; a read error may underlie this. TCRdb reprocessed the 5' RACE reads with MiXCR, giving one entry per CDR3 protein. The sample consists of 55,000 to 80,000 distinct CDR3 sequences, roughly an eighth of them appearing once. This CDR3 has 16 amino acids. The germline CDR1 and CDR2 sequences are SSHAT and FNYEAQ (reference sequence). J is TRBJ2-2 and V is TRBV7-7, with TRBD2 as a possible D gene (5 bases). The sequence was collected from an adult who was a healthcare worker with PCR-confirmed SARS-CoV-2 infection or an uninfected control (not recorded which). The starting material was whole blood, obtained at baseline. Here the CDR3 reads CASSSVPPSLTGELFF. CDR3 nucleotide sequence: TGTGCTAGCAGCTCCGTGCCTCCTAGCCTCACCGGGGAGCTGTTTTTT.